These T cell receptor beta chains were read from a single sample in a study of blood T cell repertoires in COVID-19. Assay: immunoSEQ multiplex PCR; the TCRdb copy retains only in-frame clones and omits some. The table lists roughly 410,000 clones, more than 70% of them singletons, with approximately 1.2% in the top ten. The sequenced sample was peripheral blood. The receptors stem from a man aged 40-49 years with acute or convalescent COVID-19. The CDR3 runs from the conserved cysteine through the conserved F or W. D genes are given only for firm matches. Rows give clone size only sometimes, using once, few, many, or a class for an expanded clone.

d_call	clone_size	v_call	j_call	cdr3_nt	cdr3_aa
TRBD1	-	TRBV5-1	TRBJ1-2	TGCGCCAGCAGCGAGAGGACAGGGTCGGCCTATGGCTACACCTTC	CASSERTGSAYGYTF
TRBD2	-	TRBV10-1	TRBJ2-7	TGCGCCAGCATGGAGAGTGGCGGGGGGATTGGCGAGCAGTACTTC	CASMESGGGIGEQYF
TRBD1	-	TRBV7-9	TRBJ2-1	TGTGCCAGCAGCCTTTACAGGGGAACAGGGGTTGAAGATGAGCAGTTCTTC	CASSLYRGTGVEDEQFF
-	-	TRBV20-1	TRBJ1-6	TGCAGTGCTAGTTCATTCAGCTCCTATAATTCACCCCTCCACTTT	CSASSFSSYNSPLHF
TRBD1	few	TRBV27	TRBJ1-1	TGTGCCAGCAGTTTATCTCGACAGGGGCCTGAAGCTTTCTTT	CASSLSRQGPEAFF
TRBD1	-	TRBV28	TRBJ2-2	TGTGCCAGCAGTTTGACTGACAGGGGGCACACCGGGGAGCTGTTTTTT	CASSLTDRGHTGELFF
TRBD2	-	TRBV7-8	TRBJ2-1	TGTGCCAGCAGCCTACGGGGGGGGGATGAGCAGTTCTTC	CASSLRGGDEQFF
TRBD1	-	TRBV28	TRBJ2-1	TGTGCCAGCAGTTTACTGACAGGGTCCTACAATGAGCAGTTCTTC	CASSLLTGSYNEQFF
TRBD1	-	TRBV19	TRBJ2-3	TGTGCCAGTAGTGGGACAGGGGGCGGCACAGATACGCAGTATTTT	CASSGTGGGTDTQYF
-	-	TRBV5-5	TRBJ1-2	TGTGCCAGCAGCTTATCGGACAGAGCTAACTATGGCTACACCTTC	CASSLSDRANYGYTF
-	-	TRBV6-6	TRBJ1-3	TGTGCCAGCAGTTACGTCGTCAGGGCTGGAAACACCATATATTTT	CASSYVVRAGNTIYF
-	few	TRBV12-3/TRBV12-4	TRBJ1-1	TGTGCCAGCAGTTTAGCCGGGAGGGCTGAAGCTTTCTTT	CASSLAGRAEAFF
TRBD2	-	TRBV9	TRBJ2-3	TGTGCCAGCAGCGAGGGACTACCCACAGATACGCAGTATTTT	CASSEGLPTDTQYF
TRBD2	-	TRBV5-1	TRBJ2-5	TGCGCCAGCAGCCCTGGCGGGGGGGAGACCCAGTACTTC	CASSPGGGETQYF
TRBD2	-	TRBV28	TRBJ2-2	TGTGCCACCCCAAGGGAGTCCAGCGGGACGAGCGGGGAGCTGTTTTTT	CATPRESSGTSGELFF
TRBD1	-	TRBV5-1	TRBJ2-5	TGCGCCAGCAGCGGTAAGGACAGGAGGTTCCAAGAGACCCAGTACTTC	CASSGKDRRFQETQYF
TRBD1	once	TRBV13	TRBJ2-2	TGTGCCAGCAGCTTACCGGGACAGGAAACCGGGGAGCTGTTTTTT	CASSLPGQETGELFF
TRBD2	-	TRBV13	TRBJ2-3	TGTGCCAGCAGCTTAGGCGTGTCTAGCGGGGGGGCAGATACGCAGTATTTT	CASSLGVSSGGADTQYF
TRBD2	few	TRBV4-3	TRBJ2-6	TGCGCCAGCAGCCAGGATTTCCGGGGGGGCTCTGGGGCCAACGTCCTGACTTTC	CASSQDFRGGSGANVLTF
-	-	TRBV29-1	TRBJ1-2	TGCAGCGTGTTACGCCTGAGCGGCTATGGCTACACCTTC	CSVLRLSGYGYTF
TRBD2	-	TRBV4-3	TRBJ2-1	TGCGCCAGCAGCCGACTAGCGGGGGTCGGGAGCTCCTACAATGAGCAGTTCTTC	CASSRLAGVGSSYNEQFF
TRBD2	-	TRBV9	TRBJ2-7	TGTGCCAGCAGCGTTGGGGGAGGGAGGGCCTACGAGCAGTACTTC	CASSVGGGRAYEQYF
TRBD1	once	TRBV7-8	TRBJ2-1	TGTGCCAGCAGACCCGGGACAGGGCTTTTGTCGCAGTTCTTC	CASRPGTGLLSQFF
-	-	TRBV30	TRBJ2-7	TGTGCCTGGAGATCCGGCTACGAGCAGTACTTC	CAWRSGYEQYF
-	-	TRBV19	TRBJ2-1	TGTGCCAGTAGTATCGGTAGCCATGAGCAGTTCTTC	CASSIGSHEQFF
-	-	TRBV25-1	TRBJ1-6	TGTGCCAGCAGTGACAGTGGGGCGGGACTCGTTTCACCCCTCCACTTT	CASSDSGAGLVSPLHF
TRBD2	-	TRBV4-1	TRBJ2-2	TGCGCCAGCAGCCAGGGACTAGCGGACGCCGGTGCCGGGGAGCTGTTTTTT	CASSQGLADAGAGELFF